Below, 26 T cell receptor beta chains from the same sample are listed, as sequenced in a study of response to subunit inactivated influenza vaccine. TCRdb fed the RT-PCR reads into MiXCR, producing one record per CDR3 protein. The sample lists a few hundred thousand distinct CDR3 sequences; 14% were seen once. This material consisted of PBMCs from blood, taken 11 to 12 days after vaccination. The receptor source for this set is a middle-aged man who received an inactivated influenza vaccine.

This chain joins TRBV12-3 or TRBV12-4 and TRBJ2-1, with TRBD2 identical over 10 bases. V was pared by 6 bases and J by 5 bases, with 10 bases of the junction left unmatched. The CDR3 covers 16 residues. The CDR3 coding sequence is TGTGCCAGCAGAATATCAGGCCTAGCGGGGGACAATGAGCAGTTCTTC. Residues: CASRISGLAGDNEQFF.

This clonotype occurred many times. This chain connects TRBV11-2 to TRBJ2-3; D gene ambiguous. Germline V gives CDR1 SGHAT, CDR2 FQNNGV. Trimming stripped 5 bases from V and 2 bases from J, with 11 bases between. The CDR3 is 14 amino acids. The CDR3 region has the DNA TGTGCCAGCAGCCTAGGGCAGTTCACAGATACGCAGTATTTT. Translation: CASSLGQFTDTQYF.

This clonotype was observed a handful of times. The CDR3 here is CASSFFRTSGVTDTQYF. CDR3 in DNA: TGTGCCAGCAGTTTTTTCAGGACTAGCGGGGTTACAGATACGCAGTATTTT. The chain uses TRBV12-3 or TRBV12-4 and TRBJ2-3; 12 positions agree with TRBD2. This CDR3 comprises 17 residues. With 3 bases clipped from V and 3 bases from J, the junction kept 7 bases outside the gene matches.

The J gene is TRBJ2-3, the V gene TRBV7-9; TRBD2 is a possible D gene (5 bases). Trimming removed 1 base at V and 10 bases at J, with 12 bases between. The germline CDR1 and CDR2 sequences are SEHNR and FQNEAQ (reference sequence). The CDR3 has 13 residues. The CDR3 spells CASSLGRLSAQYF. The CDR3 region has the DNA TGTGCCAGCAGCTTAGGGAGACTATCAGCGCAGTATTTT.

Details on this clonotype: A much larger clone differs from this one at a single base, so this may be a read error. The genes are TRBV29-1 and TRBJ2-1; 14 bases map to TRBD2. V lost 6 bases, J lost 9 bases, and 7 bases stayed unmatched. CDR1 is SQVTM, CDR2 ANQGSEA, per germline. This CDR3 is built from 14 residues. The CDR3 is CSVVTSGRASEQFF. The DNA of the CDR3 is TGCAGCGTCGTGACTAGCGGGAGGGCCAGTGAGCAGTTCTTC.

There are many counts of this clonotype. One end of the junction is discordant with germline, which a read error may explain. The chain joins TRBV7-9 to TRBJ1-1, with a weak D call TRBD1 (5 bases). Germline CDR1 SEHNR, CDR2 FQNEAQ (reference sequence). This CDR3 is 17 amino acids long. CDR3 bases: TGTGCCAGCAGCTCGGGGCTCAGGGATCAGACGAACGCTGAAGCTTTCTTT. This sequence encodes CASSSGLRDQTNAEAFF.

This clonotype was observed a handful of times. V gene TRBV4-1 combines with J gene TRBJ2-7; 9 bases fit TRBD1. Germline V gives CDR1 MGHRA, CDR2 YSYEKL. The CDR3 loop spans 15 amino acids. V lost 1 base to trimming and J lost 4 bases; unmatched junction nucleotides: 5. The CDR3 here is CASSQGTGAGYEQYF. The DNA of the CDR3 is TGCGCCAGCAGCCAAGGGACAGGGGCCGGGTACGAGCAGTACTTC.

This clonotype was recorded a few times. The chain has TRBV20-1 and TRBJ2-7; D assignment may be TRBD1 or TRBD2 (5 bases each). The V end was cut by 2 bases, the J end by 0 bases, with 11 bases between. The CDR3 contains 14 residues. The germline CDR1 and CDR2 sequences are DFQATT and SNEGSKA (reference sequence). In DNA, the CDR3 is TGCAGTGCTAGATTGTCAGGGAGCTCCTACGAGCAGTACTTC. Translating it yields CSARLSGSSYEQYF.

Note on this clonotype: A much bigger clone sits one base away, suggesting this may be a read error. The chain has TRBV3-1 and TRBJ2-3, with D perhaps matching TRBD2 (6 bases). The germline V gene has CDR1 LGHDT and CDR2 YNNKEL (reference sequence). The CDR3 is 15 residues long. The DNA for the CDR3 is TGTGCCTGCAGCCAAGGAGGGACTAGCACAGATACGCAGTATTTT. This gives the protein CACSQGGTSTDTQYF.

V and J are TRBV7-9 and TRBJ1-5, with D unclear. This CDR3 comprises 14 residues. V lost 5 bases and J 3 bases, leaving 11 bases between the germline ends. The germline V gene encodes CDR1 SEHNR and CDR2 FQNEAQ (reference sequence). Written as DNA, the CDR3 is TGTGCCAGCAGCCCAGGTGTCGACAATCAGCCCCAGCATTTT. Protein product: CASSPGVDNQPQHF.

This clonotype has a handful of counts. The chain is built from TRBV30 and TRBJ2-1; 7 bases agree with TRBD1. Unmatched junction bases numbered 7, after V lost 4 bases and J lost 7 bases. Germline CDR1 GTSNPN, CDR2 SVGIG (reference sequence). The CDR3 consists of 13 residues. The CDR3 nucleotides read TGTGCCTGGACCAACAGGGGTGGTAATGAGCAGTTCTTC. Translated, it gives CAWTNRGGNEQFF.

The genes are TRBV6-5 and TRBJ2-3; the match to TRBD2 covers 8 bases. The CDR3 length is 17 residues. The V and J ends lost 2 bases and 0 bases, in that order; junction bases with no gene match: 7. Germline V CDR1 and CDR2: MNHEY, SVGAGI. The DNA of the CDR3 is TGTGCCAGCAGTTACCGGCGGGGGGTCGCTAGCACAGATACGCAGTATTTT. Translated: CASSYRRGVASTDTQYF.

The V call is TRBV20-1, the J call TRBJ2-3; 8 bases fit TRBD2. V lost 3 bases, J lost 5 bases, and 7 bases stayed unmatched. The germline CDR1 and CDR2 sequences are DFQATT and SNEGSKA (reference sequence). The CDR3 is made up of 14 amino acids. The CDR3 loop reads CSASGGGRIDTQYF. The CDR3 coding sequence is TGCAGTGCTAGCGGAGGCGGGAGGATAGATACGCAGTATTTT.

Only a few counts were recorded for this clonotype. V and J are TRBV21-1 and TRBJ1-4. TRBV21-1 is classified as a pseudogene. The CDR3 is made up of 16 amino acids. The CDR3, as DNA: TGTGCCAGCAGCATCTACCGGGACTCCCTTGATGAAAAACTGTTTTTT. Encoded protein: CASSIYRDSLDEKLFF.

This clonotype appeared many times. The chain carries TRBV12-3 or TRBV12-4 and TRBJ1-1; possibly TRBD1 for D (6 bases). The V gene lost 2 bases and the J gene lost 5 bases, with 21 bases spanning the gap. CDR3 size: 17 residues. In DNA, the CDR3 is TGTGCCAGCAGTTTAAGTTTTGGGGGCTCTGGGAGTACTGAAGCTTTCTTT. Translation gives CASSLSFGGSGSTEAFF.

This clonotype was counted once. This sequence joins TRBV12-3 or TRBV12-4 and TRBJ2-1, with D possibly TRBD2 on 6 matching bases. The ends were cut back, 6 bases at V and 9 bases at J, with 18 bases in the middle. This CDR3 region has 14 residues. The CDR3 reads CASSNGRGLGEQFF. The CDR3 DNA is TGTGCCAGCAGCAACGGTCGGGGGTTAGGTGAGCAGTTCTTC.

This clonotype was recorded only once. This chain joins TRBV28 and TRBJ2-7; the D gene is possibly TRBD1 (6 bases). Germline V gene data show CDR1 as MDHEN and CDR2 as SYDVKM. The CDR3 totals 14 residues. Trimming took 4 bases from V and 6 from J, leaving 16 bases between them. In DNA, the CDR3 is TGTGCCAGCAGTTGGGCCAGGGGCCATTCCGAGCAGTACTTC. Translation gives CASSWARGHSEQYF.

This clonotype was observed many times. The chain has TRBV5-1 and TRBJ2-1, with TRBD2 matching 12 bases. V lost 4 bases and J lost 8; bases outside the gene matches: 25. Germline V gives CDR1 SGHRS, CDR2 YFSETQ. CDR3 length: 21 amino acids. CDR3 in amino acids: CASSPRDASRLAGVLGDEQFF. In DNA form, the CDR3 reads TGCGCCAGCAGCCCCCGGGACGCAAGTCGACTAGCGGGAGTTCTGGGCGATGAGCAGTTCTTC.

V usage is TRBV27 and J usage is TRBJ2-5; 13 bases line up with TRBD2. V was pared by 5 bases and J by 1 base, with 4 bases of the junction left unmatched. Germline V gene data show CDR1 as MNHEY and CDR2 as SMNVEV (reference sequence). There are 16 residues in the CDR3. CDR3 DNA sequence: TGTGCCAGCAGTCCGGGGACTAGCGGGATCCAAGAGACCCAGTACTTC. It translates to CASSPGTSGIQETQYF.

In this sample, this clonotype turned up a few times. V usage is TRBV6-1 and J usage is TRBJ2-6; 9 nucleotides match TRBD1. This CDR3 is 17 amino acids long. Germline values: CDR1 MNHNS, CDR2 SASEGT. V lost 7 bases to trimming and J lost 2 bases; unmatched junction nucleotides: 9. CDR3 amino acids: CASNRQGVRAGANVLTF. CDR3 in DNA: TGTGCCAGCAACAGACAGGGGGTGCGAGCTGGGGCCAACGTCCTGACTTTC.

The V call is TRBV3-1, the J call TRBJ1-1; 7 bases agree with TRBD1. With V trimmed by 6 bases and J by 2 bases, 9 bases remained unmatched. Germline CDR1 LGHDT, CDR2 YNNKEL (reference sequence). This CDR3 region has 15 residues. CDR3 coding DNA: TGTGCCAGCAGTAGAACCAGGACAGGCAACACTGAAGCTTTCTTT. Protein sequence: CASSRTRTGNTEAFF.

The chain has TRBV11-1 and TRBJ2-7; TRBD1 agrees at 7 bases. Germline V gene lookup returns CDR1 SGHAT and CDR2 FQDESV (reference sequence). This CDR3 region has 17 residues. V lost 1 base to trimming and J lost 3 bases; unmatched junction nucleotides: 12. CDR3: CASSLDSDRVGFYEQYF. CDR3 nucleotide sequence: TGTGCCAGCAGCTTAGACAGCGACAGGGTGGGGTTCTACGAGCAGTACTTC.

V usage is TRBV11-1 and J usage is TRBJ2-2; 12 bases match TRBD2. CDR1 is SGHAT and CDR2 is FQDESV in the germline V gene (reference sequence). The J segment lost 3 bases and the V segment lost 0 bases, leaving 8 bases of the junction unmatched. This CDR3 is built from 19 residues. The CDR3 loop reads CASSLARLAGGAYTGELFF. The CDR3 coding sequence is TGTGCCAGCAGCTTAGCCCGTCTAGCGGGGGGGGCTTACACCGGGGAGCTGTTTTTT.

This clonotype was detected a few times. The chain links TRBV5-5 to TRBJ2-3, with TRBD2 as a possible D gene (5 bases). CDR1 and CDR2 from the germline V gene are SGHKS and YYEKEE (reference sequence). This CDR3 is built from 12 residues. With 3 bases removed from V and 4 bases from J, the gap between germline ends came to 6 bases. The chain's CDR3 is CASSSEADTQYF. The CDR3 coding sequence is TGTGCCAGCAGCTCGGAGGCAGATACGCAGTATTTT.

This clonotype occurred many times. J is TRBJ2-7 and V is TRBV28, with 8 bases identical to TRBD2. The CDR3 is made up of 14 amino acids. V lost 6 bases, J lost 0 bases, and 4 bases stayed unmatched. The germline CDR1 and CDR2 sequences are MDHEN and SYDVKM. The CDR3 is CASSPAGASYEQYF. CDR3 bases: TGTGCCAGCAGCCCAGCGGGAGCCTCCTACGAGCAGTACTTC.

In this sample, this clonotype turned up a few times. The genes are TRBV29-1 and TRBJ1-1; weak D call: TRBD1 (6 bases). CDR3 length equals 13 residues. V was clipped by 7 bases and J by 4 bases, with 16 bases between them. CDR1 and CDR2 from the germline V gene are SQVTM and ANQGSEA. The CDR3 sequence: CSGTPDSSTEAFF. The CDR3 DNA is TGCAGCGGGACCCCGGACAGTTCCACTGAAGCTTTCTTT.